The rows below give T cell receptor beta chains drawn from one sample of a study of Tregs in tolerant kidney transplant recipients. Data came from immunoSEQ multiplex PCR; TCRdb stores just in-frame clones and leaves some out. The sample has some 240,000 clones, roughly 80% seen once; the top ten hold roughly 0.67%. Sample: CD4+ T cells from blood. These receptors were taken from a human donor in good health. Each CDR3 is given without its conserved first and last residue. Each record gives: J gene, V gene, clone size, CDR3 protein. Clone size is given for some rows only: seen once, a few or many times, or a class if the clone is expanded.

j_gene: TRBJ2-1; v_gene: TRBV4-1; abundance: .; CDR3aa: ASSQTSGSYNEQF
j_gene: TRBJ2-1; v_gene: TRBV11-2; abundance: .; CDR3aa: ASSVRDRGPSGSYNEQF
j_gene: TRBJ1-1; v_gene: TRBV7-8; abundance: .; CDR3aa: ASSLARGNTEAF
j_gene: TRBJ2-3; v_gene: TRBV7-7; abundance: .; CDR3aa: ASSPDRVTQY
j_gene: TRBJ1-3; v_gene: TRBV6-1; abundance: .; CDR3aa: ASRITGESGNTIY
j_gene: TRBJ2-2; v_gene: TRBV7-8; abundance: .; CDR3aa: ASSLPGQGTTGELF
j_gene: TRBJ2-6; v_gene: TRBV6-6; abundance: .; CDR3aa: ASTPGSSGANVLT
j_gene: .; v_gene: TRBV5-4; abundance: .; CDR3aa: ASSLGLPDYEQY
j_gene: TRBJ2-7; v_gene: TRBV2; abundance: few; CDR3aa: ASSEALPPYEQY
j_gene: TRBJ2-5; v_gene: TRBV4-2; abundance: once; CDR3aa: ASSQVKASGGDLQETQY
j_gene: TRBJ2-4; v_gene: TRBV5-8; abundance: .; CDR3aa: ASSLVGGEDIQY
j_gene: TRBJ1-2; v_gene: TRBV6-5; abundance: .; CDR3aa: ASSYQGVGYGYT
j_gene: TRBJ2-2; v_gene: TRBV11-2; abundance: .; CDR3aa: ASSLAPGGPTGELF
j_gene: TRBJ1-6; v_gene: TRBV5-4; abundance: .; CDR3aa: ASSLAKTGNNSPLH
j_gene: TRBJ1-2; v_gene: TRBV4-1; abundance: .; CDR3aa: ASSQEGGINFGYT
j_gene: TRBJ2-3; v_gene: TRBV11-2; abundance: .; CDR3aa: ASSLERITDTQY
j_gene: TRBJ2-3; v_gene: TRBV11-2; abundance: .; CDR3aa: ASSTLPLDTQY
j_gene: TRBJ1-3; v_gene: TRBV6-5; abundance: .; CDR3aa: ASSFSPETTIY
j_gene: TRBJ2-1; v_gene: TRBV12-5; abundance: .; CDR3aa: ASGLVNRAGGRPHEQF
j_gene: TRBJ2-1; v_gene: TRBV4-1; abundance: .; CDR3aa: ASSPGQADNEQF
j_gene: TRBJ1-1; v_gene: TRBV5-1; abundance: .; CDR3aa: ASSYPTGGMNTEAF
j_gene: TRBJ1-2; v_gene: TRBV30; abundance: .; CDR3aa: ASYIQGNYGYT
j_gene: TRBJ1-2; v_gene: TRBV5-1; abundance: .; CDR3aa: ASSSGLSEGYGYT
j_gene: TRBJ1-2; v_gene: TRBV14; abundance: once; CDR3aa: ASSQSYRLNGYT
j_gene: TRBJ2-2; v_gene: TRBV2; abundance: .; CDR3aa: ASRWGGRGTGELF
j_gene: TRBJ1-2; v_gene: TRBV6-5; abundance: .; CDR3aa: ASRAGQGAGYT